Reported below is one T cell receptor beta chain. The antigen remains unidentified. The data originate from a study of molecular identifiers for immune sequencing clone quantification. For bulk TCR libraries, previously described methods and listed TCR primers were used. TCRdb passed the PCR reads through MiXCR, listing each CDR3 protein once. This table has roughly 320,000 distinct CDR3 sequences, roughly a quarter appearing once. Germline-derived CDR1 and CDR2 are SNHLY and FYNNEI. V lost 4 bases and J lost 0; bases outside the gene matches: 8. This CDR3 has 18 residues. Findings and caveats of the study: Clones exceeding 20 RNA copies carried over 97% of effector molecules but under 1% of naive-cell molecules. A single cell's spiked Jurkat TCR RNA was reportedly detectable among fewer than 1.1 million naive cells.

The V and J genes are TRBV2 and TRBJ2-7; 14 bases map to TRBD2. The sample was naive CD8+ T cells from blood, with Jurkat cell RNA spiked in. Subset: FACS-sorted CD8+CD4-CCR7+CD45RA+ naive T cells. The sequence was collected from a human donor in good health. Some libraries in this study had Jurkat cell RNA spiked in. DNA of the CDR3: TGTGCCAGCAGTGGGAAAGGGACTAGCGGGGGCCCCTCCTACGAGCAGTACTTC. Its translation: CASSGKGTSGGPSYEQYF.